The 6 T cell receptor beta chains listed next were all sequenced from one sample in a study of T cell repertoires in cytomegalovirus infection. TCRdb analysed the reads with MiXCR anew, one entry per CDR3 protein. The sample yields fewer than 300,000 distinct CDR3 sequences, about 25% seen once. Sequencing input: PBMCs. The receptor source for this set is a human donor in good health (CMV status not recorded). Some clones in this sample may be carry-over from other donors' samples.

This clonotype showed up just a few times. The chain uses TRBV7-3 and TRBJ2-3; D remains ambiguous. The CDR3 is made up of 15 amino acids. The germline CDR1 and CDR2 sequences are SGHTA and FQGTGA. V lost 3 bases, J lost 1 base, and 11 bases lay in between. CDR3 DNA sequence: TGTGCCAGCAGCTTGGGTAATCCTGGCACAGATACGCAGTATTTT. It specifies CASSLGNPGTDTQYF.

This chain connects TRBV5-1 to TRBJ2-3; D gene unclear. This CDR3 spans 13 amino acids. Germline V gene sequence: CDR1 SGHRS, CDR2 YFSETQ. V lost 3 bases to trimming and J lost 2 bases, with 7 bases between them. In DNA, the CDR3 is TGCGCCAGCAGCTACGACCACACAGATACGCAGTATTTT. It encodes CASSYDHTDTQYF.

The J gene is TRBJ1-4, the V gene TRBV28; tentatively, D is TRBD1 (5 bases). Germline V CDR1 and CDR2: MDHEN, SYDVKM. V was clipped by 5 bases and J by 0 bases, with 7 bases between them. The CDR3 consists of 14 residues. CDR3 amino acids: CASSVTATNEKLFF. The DNA for the CDR3 is TGTGCCAGCAGTGTGACAGCAACTAATGAAAAACTGTTTTTT.

The V call is TRBV20-1, the J call TRBJ2-1; no definite D call. Deletions cut 3 bases from V and 10 bases from J, with 13 bases between. The CDR3 runs to 12 residues. The germline CDR1 and CDR2 sequences are DFQATT and SNEGSKA (reference sequence). The CDR3 region is CSASRLPREQFF. The CDR3 region has the DNA TGCAGTGCTAGTAGGCTACCCCGAGAGCAGTTCTTC.

The sample holds many counts of this clonotype. The DNA for the CDR3 is TGTGCCAGCAGCTTAGCGCTAGCCCCAGAGACCCAGTACTTC. Translation gives CASSLALAPETQYF. The gene calls are TRBV7-2 and TRBJ2-5; D may be TRBD2 (5 bases). Germline V lookup: CDR1 SGHTA, CDR2 FQGNSA. V was pared by 0 bases and J by 4 bases, with 9 bases between. The CDR3 sequence is 14 residues long.

The chain couples TRBV12-3 or TRBV12-4 to TRBJ1-1; D gene ambiguous. The CDR3 has 15 residues. V lost 0 bases and J 0 bases, leaving 8 bases between the germline ends. CDR3 region: CASSLAIGLNTEAFF. The CDR3 nucleotides read TGTGCCAGCAGTTTAGCGATAGGATTGAACACTGAAGCTTTCTTT.